This is a list of T cell receptor beta chains from one sample in a study of shared clonotypes between healthy human individuals. TCRdb keeps only in-frame clones here, not all; method: immunoSEQ multiplex PCR. The data show under 1,100,000 clones, 70% to 80% seen once. Input material: memory CD4+ T cells sorted from blood. These receptors all come from a young man in good health. The CDR3 runs from the conserved cysteine through the conserved F or W. D genes are given only for firm matches. A clone size is listed for some rows: how often the clone was seen (once, few, many), or a class if it is expanded.

>TRBV29-1|few|.|12|TRBJ1-2
TGCAGCGTTGACTGGACAGTAAATGGCTACACCTTC
CSVDWTVNGYTF
>TRBV6-5|.|.|13|TRBJ1-2
TGTGCCAGCAGTTACGGGACACCCTATGGCTACACCTTC
CASSYGTPYGYTF
>TRBV27|.|TRBD1|15|TRBJ1-1
TGTGCCAGCAGTCCTTTTCAGGGGGCGCGGACTGAAGCTTTCTTT
CASSPFQGARTEAFF
>TRBV19|.|TRBD1|14|TRBJ2-7
TGTGCCAGTAGTCCCCGGGACAGGGTTAACGAGCAGTACTTC
CASSPRDRVNEQYF
>TRBV7-2|.|.|15|TRBJ2-5
TGTGCCAGCAGCTTAGTGGCAGGGGGGCAAGAGACCCAGTACTTC
CASSLVAGGQETQYF
>TRBV6-6|few|.|13|TRBJ2-5
TGTGCCAGCAGCTACAGGGAAAGAGAGACCCAGTACTTC
CASSYRERETQYF
>TRBV18|.|.|16|TRBJ2-7
TGTGCCAGCTCACCACTATTAGGGGCAGGGCAACACGAGCAGTACTTC
CASSPLLGAGQHEQYF
>TRBV5-1|once|TRBD1|15|TRBJ1-1
TGCGCCAGCAGCTTAGGGACAGGGGGCTTCGCTGAAGCTTTCTTT
CASSLGTGGFAEAFF
>TRBV18|.|TRBD1|16|TRBJ1-6
TGTGCCAGCTCACCAAGCAGGGGGCTGGATAATTCACCCCTCCACTTT
CASSPSRGLDNSPLHF
>TRBV28|.|.|12|TRBJ2-7
TGTGCCAGCAGTTTGATGCTCTACGAGCAGTACTTC
CASSLMLYEQYF
>TRBV5-4|.|TRBD2|15|TRBJ2-1
TGTGCCAGCAGCTTGACTAGCGGGGGGTACAATGAGCAGTTCTTC
CASSLTSGGYNEQFF
>TRBV19|.|.|15|TRBJ2-3
TGTGCCAGTAGTATGGTTCTTTCAGGGGTCAATACGCAGTATTTT
CASSMVLSGVNTQYF
>TRBV28|.|TRBD2|17|TRBJ2-3
TGTGCCAGCAGTCGCTACGCGGGGGGCTCTAGCACAGATACGCAGTATTTT
CASSRYAGGSSTDTQYF
>TRBV12-2|.|.|18|TRBJ2-5
TGTGCAAGGTTCTTTAGGAGGACGGTACCAGCGGGCTCGGGGGAGCAGTACTTC
CARFFRRTVPAGSGEQYF
>TRBV6-5|.|.|15|TRBJ1-4
TGTGCCAGCAGTAGAGACAGGAGCCCGGATGAAAAACTGTTTTTT
CASSRDRSPDEKLFF
>TRBV6-6|.|.|14|TRBJ2-1
TGTGCCAGCCAATCTAGATGGGTCAACAATGAGCAGTTCTTC
CASQSRWVNNEQFF
>TRBV5-1|.|.|16|TRBJ2-2
TGCGCCAGCAGCTTGGCAACACCAGGGGTGGCCGGGGAGCTGTTTTTT
CASSLATPGVAGELFF
>TRBV6-1|.|TRBD1|15|TRBJ1-5
TGTGCCAGCAGTAATTGGGACAGGGGAACTCAGCCCCAGCATTTT
CASSNWDRGTQPQHF
>TRBV5-4|many|.|15|TRBJ1-1
TGTGCCAGCAGCTTGTCGGGCGCCGGGAACACTGAAGCTTTCTTT
CASSLSGAGNTEAFF
>TRBV7-9|.|.|15|TRBJ2-2
TGTGCCAGCCGCCCTTTGGGGCGGAACACCGGGGAGCTGTTTTTT
CASRPLGRNTGELFF
>TRBV5-1|.|.|13|TRBJ2-3
TGCGCCAGCACCTTTCCTGGCACAGATACGCAGTATTTT
CASTFPGTDTQYF
>TRBV11-2|once|TRBD1|12|TRBJ2-1
TGTGCCTCTGGCAGGGGGCATTATGAGCAGTTCTTC
CASGRGHYEQFF
>TRBV6-6|.|.|15|TRBJ2-5
TGTGCGGGCCGAACAGGGCCCCAGGATGGAGAGACCCAGTACTTC
CAGRTGPQDGETQYF
>TRBV30|.|.|15|TRBJ1-6
TGTGCCTGGAGTGTAGCCGGATTCTATAATTCACCCCTCCACTTT
CAWSVAGFYNSPLHF
>TRBV30|.|.|13|TRBJ2-7
TGTGCCTGGAGTGTGATAGGGTACTACGAGCAGTACTTC
CAWSVIGYYEQYF
>TRBV7-2|few|.|14|TRBJ1-5
TGTGCCAGCAGTTTCCCAGAGGGGTATCAGCCCCAGCATTTT
CASSFPEGYQPQHF
>TRBV7-2|.|.|15|TRBJ2-1
TGTGCCAGCAGCTTGGCCCGGGGCCTCTACAATGAGCAGTTCTTC
CASSLARGLYNEQFF
>TRBV29-1|.|TRBD2|13|TRBJ2-2
TGCAGCGGAGCGGGGGGGGCGCGCGGGGAGCTGTTTTTT
CSGAGGARGELFF
>TRBV18|.|.|16|TRBJ2-2
TGTGCCAGCTCACCTACGATGTCAGGCAACACCGGGGAGCTGTTTTTT
CASSPTMSGNTGELFF
>TRBV2|.|.|16|TRBJ2-5
TGTGCCAGCAGTGAATCGGGACTCCGCGACCAAGAGACCCAGTACTTC
CASSESGLRDQETQYF